This T cell receptor beta chain came from a study of regulatory T cells in long-lasting Graves disease. This clonotype was found many times. What it recognizes is unknown. Time point here: newly diagnosed GD, antithyroid drugs for less than 3 months. Extracted PBMC RNA gave rise to the TCR library. Researchers made TCR beta libraries by using iRepertoire HTBI primers and running Arm-PCR on CDR3 regions. TCRdb reanalysed the multiplex PCR reads using MiXCR and keeps one entry per CDR3 protein. The sample lists 400,000 to 550,000 distinct CDR3 sequences; about 15% were seen once. Study results and limitations: Comparison showed that persistent patients shared more public clonotypes (2,741) than new patients (966). Under persistent disease, TRBV28, TRBJ1-2 and TRBJ2-5 were used preferentially.

V was cut by 5 bases and J by 0 bases, with 14 bases left in between. CDR1 is SGHTA and CDR2 is FQGNSA in the germline V gene. The CDR3 is made up of 16 amino acids. The sample was also reused in another study, on T cells in Graves' hyperthyroidism and ophthalmopathy. This second study says: The primer set for the first-round RT-PCR of the TCR CDR3 was HTBI.

This receptor was taken from a woman younger than 45 with Graves disease. The starting material was peripheral blood mononuclear cells (PBMCs), obtained at new diagnosis, from a patient treated with antithyroid drugs. V and J are TRBV7-2 and TRBJ1-5, with unresolved D. CDR3 region: CASSPQSQHSNQPQHF. The CDR3 DNA reads as TGTGCCAGCAGCCCCCAGTCACAGCATAGCAATCAGCCCCAGCATTTT.